This entry describes one T cell receptor (beta chain). The antigen is unknown. The CDR3 is 12 amino acids. The V and J ends lost 2 bases and 15 bases respectively, with 15 bases between them. Looked up from germline, CDR1 is SGHDT and CDR2 is YYEEEE. Generated by immunoSEQ multiplex PCR, the TCRdb table keeps only in-frame clones and is missing some. The data contain about 88,000 clones, approximately 90% of them singletons. The data derive from a study of PD-L1 blockade in urothelial cancer. Study-level information: Patients had undergone 0 to 3 prior chemotherapy regimens. Among blood samples, the median T cell count was 141,255. Findings and caveats of the study: Blood TCR clonality below the median before treatment was a predictor of better survival.

Pretreatment and on-treatment samples were taken, numbering 1 to 8 per patient. The material sequenced was PBMCs, taken around atezolizumab (anti-PD-L1) treatment. The receptor was isolated from a man between 60 and 75 years old with urothelial cancer. The chain links TRBV5-6 to TRBJ2-4; weak D call: TRBD2 (7 bases). DNA of the CDR3: TGTGCCAGCAGCTTTGTGGGGGGGCTTTCGTACTTC. Its protein is CASSFVGGLSYF.